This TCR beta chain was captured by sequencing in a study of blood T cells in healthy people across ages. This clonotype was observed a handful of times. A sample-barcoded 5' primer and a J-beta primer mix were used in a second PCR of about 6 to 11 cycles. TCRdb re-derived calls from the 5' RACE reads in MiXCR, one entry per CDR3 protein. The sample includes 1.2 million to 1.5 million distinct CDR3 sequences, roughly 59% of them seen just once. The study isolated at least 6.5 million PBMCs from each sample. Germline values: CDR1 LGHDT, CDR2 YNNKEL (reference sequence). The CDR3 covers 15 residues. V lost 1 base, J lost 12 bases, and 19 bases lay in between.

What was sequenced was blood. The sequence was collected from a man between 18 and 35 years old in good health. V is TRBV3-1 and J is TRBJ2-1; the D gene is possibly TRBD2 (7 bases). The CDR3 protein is CASSQGVGGALVQFF. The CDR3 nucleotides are TGTGCCAGCAGCCAAGGGGTGGGGGGGGCCTTAGTGCAGTTCTTC.